A single T cell receptor (beta chain) is shown here with its context. Its specificity is unknown. The data stem from a study of T cell responses to AZD1222 COVID-19 vaccine. General study findings and limits: CD4 TCRs covered the whole spike, strongest at regions 160-218 and 743-854.

Generated by immunoSEQ multiplex PCR, the TCRdb table keeps only in-frame clones and is missing some. The data hold some 120,000 clones, with 80% to 90% observed a single time. The starting material was peripheral blood, obtained on day 0 of AZD1222 vaccination. This clonotype was sampled from an adult in good health.

As DNA, the CDR3 is TGTGCCAGCAGTGCAGCGGCAGGGCTCGGCTACACCTTC. Protein sequence: CASSAAAGLGYTF. The chain is built from TRBV6-1 and TRBJ1-2; possibly TRBD1 for D (5 bases). Germline V gene data show CDR1 as MNHNS and CDR2 as SASEGT. This CDR3 has 13 amino acids. V was clipped by 4 bases and J by 8 bases, with 14 bases between them.